A selection of T cell receptor beta chains follows, all from one sample in a study of T-cell reconstitution after alpha-beta-depleted transplantation in children. TCRdb ran MiXCR on the PCR reads and lists one entry per CDR3 protein. The sample includes about 980,000 distinct CDR3 sequences, roughly 29% of them seen just once. The sample here was PBMCs, mostly from graft donor cells, taken 360 days after TCRalphabeta/CD19-depleted stem cell transplant. The receptor set was obtained from a boy younger than two who had a stem cell transplant for SCID, so the T cells may come from the graft donor. Both conserved end residues are trimmed from each CDR3. Fields, in order: V gene, CDR3 length, CDR3 protein.

TRBV20-1 | 11 | SASDDSYNEQF
TRBV12-3/TRBV12-4 | 13 | ASNKGGGSYSEQF
TRBV4-1 | 12 | ASSQDRRNGELF
TRBV9 | 16 | ASSVEGTVRTNTGELF
TRBV29-1 | 14 | SVALGQGPGTDTQY
TRBV5-1 | 16 | ASSLGHLTGTQERTQY
TRBV2 | 13 | ASRARLAVTDTQY
TRBV4-3 | 13 | ASSQGLFSSYEQY
TRBV7-9 | 9 | ASISFETQY
TRBV7-4 | 13 | ASSLGAPGDTEAF
TRBV12-3/TRBV12-4 | 11 | ASSSVSNQPQH
TRBV5-1 | 14 | ASSLAVGISTDTQY
TRBV5-1 | 15 | ASSLIPRGMNTGELF
TRBV6-2/TRBV6-3 | 14 | ASSPSGGYRTDTQY
TRBV5-1 | 13 | ASSPDRAYGNTIY
TRBV3-1 | 13 | ASSQAAGGDYGYT
TRBV12-3/TRBV12-4 | 13 | ASSLFTRGYNEQF
TRBV6-2/TRBV6-3 | 14 | ASSYHRDPGRDTQY
TRBV9 | 15 | ASSVETSPIGTDTQY
TRBV6-2/TRBV6-3 | 11 | AGRRGSSYEQY
TRBV12-3/TRBV12-4 | 12 | ASRQTGKTYGYT
TRBV5-6 | 12 | ASSSRGAGNTIY
TRBV5-1 | 10 | ASIGGSREQY
TRBV15 | 13 | ATSRDPGTPYEQY
TRBV12-3/TRBV12-4 | 10 | ASSAPGFGYT
TRBV4-2 | 16 | ASSQRENLAGGWGEQY
TRBV12-3/TRBV12-4 | 13 | ASSQAEGAKNIQY
TRBV27 | 17 | ASSSRQGYAVVSGYEQY
TRBV5-1 | 12 | ASSSDGSNQPQH
TRBV12-3/TRBV12-4 | 12 | ASSRESTNEKLF
TRBV7-9 | 15 | ASSLSSFRDRQETQY
TRBV9 | 15 | ASSVAGGSGSTGELF
TRBV12-3/TRBV12-4 | 14 | ASSHEGQGFAYEQY
TRBV20-1 | 10 | SARGQDYEQY
TRBV4-3 | 15 | ASSPERVRGRNYGYT
TRBV9 | 12 | ASSVGGDLNIQY
TRBV12-3/TRBV12-4 | 12 | ASSTSGGAAKLF
TRBV12-3/TRBV12-4 | 12 | ASSLRVMNEKLF
TRBV12-3/TRBV12-4 | 12 | ASSLGGADEKLF
TRBV3-1 | 11 | ASSFTPNYEQY
TRBV29-1 | 10 | SVEGASDIQY
TRBV28 | 13 | ASSLWSGVNTEAF